This T cell receptor beta chain was sequenced for a study of human T cells and chemical hapten exposure. Study-level results: TCRs exceeding a frequency of 1 in 1000 stayed unchanged under DPC sensitization.

Time point noted: patch test 3, about 24 weeks after DPC sensitization. Documented treatment: therapeutic diphenylcyclopropenone sensitization with weekly scalp DPC. Regarding this clonotype: Its antigen is not identified.

The germline V gene has CDR1 MDHEN and CDR2 SYDVKM. Trimming removed 1 base from V and 3 bases from J, with 14 bases in between. This CDR3 contains 16 residues. What the library attached to individual cDNA molecules were unique molecular identifiers. TCRdb analysed the RACE reads with MiXCR anew, one entry per CDR3 protein. Here the sample spans about 64,000 distinct CDR3 sequences, approximately 11% being singletons. This rearrangement joins TRBV28 to TRBJ2-3; a possible D gene is TRBD2 (7 bases). The sample was whole blood, taken in connection with sensitization to the hapten diphenylcyclopropenone (DPC). The TCR comes from a woman younger than 45 with alopecia areata. Some clones in this sample may be carry-over from other donors' samples. The CDR3 loop is CASSLLGGGKTDTQYF. The CDR3 DNA is TGTGCCAGCAGTTTATTGGGGGGGGGCAAGACAGATACGCAGTATTTT.